This entry concerns a single T cell receptor (beta chain). As yet, its antigen is unknown. V shed 5 bases and J 1 base; nucleotides not matched to a gene: 7. The CDR3 loop spans 15 amino acids. Germline V gene sequence: CDR1 SEHNR, CDR2 FQNEAQ (reference sequence). The record originates from a study of neurological immune-mediated disorders. General study results and limits: HTLV-1-associated myelopathy had the most TCR clonal expansion, while multiple sclerosis had the least, a level that fell below healthy controls. Sharing of CDR3 amino acid sequences among expanded clones across subjects was absent, suggesting private repertoires in all groups.

TCRdb reanalysed the 5' RACE reads using MiXCR and keeps one entry per CDR3 protein. The sample has tens of thousands of distinct CDR3 sequences; 9.5% to 15% are singletons. The sequence was collected from a woman aged 55-70 years with HTLV-1-associated myelopathy (HAM/TSP). The sample taken for sequencing was PBMCs. The V call is TRBV7-9, the J call TRBJ1-1, with TRBD1 matching over 7 bases. The CDR3 region has the DNA TGTGCCAGCAGCCCGGGGACAGTATCGAACACTGAAGCTTTCTTT. Residues: CASSPGTVSNTEAFF.